This record concerns one T cell receptor beta chain sequence. The sample is drawn from a study of blood T cells in healthy people across ages. Between the trimmed V and J ends, which lost 2 bases and 0 bases, there was a span of 8 bases. Looked up from germline, CDR1 is LGHDT and CDR2 is YNNKEL (reference sequence). This CDR3 has 15 residues. A second PCR of roughly 7 to 11 cycles used a sample-barcoded 5' primer and a J-beta primer mix. One entry per CDR3 protein, called by TCRdb with MiXCR from the 5' RACE reads. This repertoire shows about 620,000 distinct CDR3 sequences, roughly 21% found once; its top ten account for 3% to 4%.

This TCR was recovered from a man between 65 and 85 years old in good health. The V gene is TRBV3-1, the J gene TRBJ2-1, with no clear D. The sample consisted of blood. The DNA of the CDR3 is TGTGCCAGCAGCCAATCTTCAATCTCCTACAATGAGCAGTTCTTC. Its protein product is CASSQSSISYNEQFF.